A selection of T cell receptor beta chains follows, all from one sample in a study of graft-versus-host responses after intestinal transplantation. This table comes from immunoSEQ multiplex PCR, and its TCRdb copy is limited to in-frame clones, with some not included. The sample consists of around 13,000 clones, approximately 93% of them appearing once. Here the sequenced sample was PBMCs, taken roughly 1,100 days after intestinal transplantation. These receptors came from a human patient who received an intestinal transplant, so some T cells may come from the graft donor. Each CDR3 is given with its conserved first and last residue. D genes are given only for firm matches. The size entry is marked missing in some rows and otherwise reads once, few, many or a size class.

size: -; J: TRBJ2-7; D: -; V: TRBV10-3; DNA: TGTGCCAGCAGTTACGCCGTGGGGGCCCACGAGCAGTACTTC; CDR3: CASSYAVGAHEQYF
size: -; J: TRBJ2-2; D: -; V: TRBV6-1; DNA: TGTGCCAGCAGTGATCAGGGGAACACCGGGGAGCTGTTTTTT; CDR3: CASSDQGNTGELFF
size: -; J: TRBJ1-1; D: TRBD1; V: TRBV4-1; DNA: TGCGCCAGCAGCCAAGATTGGGGGCAGGGGGGCACTGAAGCTTTCTTT; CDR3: CASSQDWGQGGTEAFF
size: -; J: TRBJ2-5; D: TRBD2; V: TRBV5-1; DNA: TGCGCCAGCAGCTTGGGTTCTAGCGGGAGGAGGGAAGAGACCCAGTACTTC; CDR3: CASSLGSSGRREETQYF
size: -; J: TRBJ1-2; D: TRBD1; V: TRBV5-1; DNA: TGCGCCAGCGTTTACAGCCCAGGACAGGTTGGCGGCTACACCTTC; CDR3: CASVYSPGQVGGYTF
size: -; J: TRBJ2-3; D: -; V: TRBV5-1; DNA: TGCGCCAGCAGCTTGGGCCCTAGCGGCACAGATACGCAGTATTTT; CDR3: CASSLGPSGTDTQYF
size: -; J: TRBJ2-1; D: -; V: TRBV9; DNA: TGTGCCAGCAGCGGAACGGGACCCCACTACAATGAGCAGTTCTTC; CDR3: CASSGTGPHYNEQFF
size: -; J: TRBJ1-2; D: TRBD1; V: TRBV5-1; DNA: TGCGCCAGCAGCACAGGGGAGCCTAACTATGGCTACACCTTC; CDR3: CASSTGEPNYGYTF
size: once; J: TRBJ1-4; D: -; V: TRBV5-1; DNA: TGCGCCAGCAGCTTTTCCGAGGCGGGGGAAAAACTGTTTTTT; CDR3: CASSFSEAGEKLFF
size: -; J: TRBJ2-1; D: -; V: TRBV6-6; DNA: TGTGCCACCATCTCCGGAATCGGTGGGCAGTTCTTC; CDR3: CATISGIGGQFF
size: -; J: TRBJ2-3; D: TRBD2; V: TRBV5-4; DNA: TGTGCCAGCAGCTTGGCCGGGACTAGCGCCACAGATACGCAGTATTTT; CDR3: CASSLAGTSATDTQYF
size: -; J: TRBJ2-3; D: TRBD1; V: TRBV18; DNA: TGTGCCAGCTCAGGACAGGGCACAGATACGCAGTATTTT; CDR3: CASSGQGTDTQYF
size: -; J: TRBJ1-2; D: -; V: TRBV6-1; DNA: TGTGCCAGCAGTGAAGGATTAGAGGGGTACTATGGCTACACCTTC; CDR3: CASSEGLEGYYGYTF
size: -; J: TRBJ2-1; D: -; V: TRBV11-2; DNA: TGTGCCAGCAGCCGTCCGGGGCCGCTGAAGTCTCACAATGAGCAGTTCTTC; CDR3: CASSRPGPLKSHNEQFF
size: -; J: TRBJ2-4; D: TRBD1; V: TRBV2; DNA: TGTGCCAGCAGCCGGACAGGGGGCCTTCCCAACATTCAGTACTTC; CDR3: CASSRTGGLPNIQYF
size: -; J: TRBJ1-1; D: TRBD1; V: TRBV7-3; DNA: TGTGCCAGCAGCCTGGGACAGCCGGGGGGTGAAGCTTTCTTT; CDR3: CASSLGQPGGEAFF
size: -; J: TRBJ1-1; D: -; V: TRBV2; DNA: TGTGCCATCTGGGAGGGGTTGAACACTGAAGCTTTCTTT; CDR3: CAIWEGLNTEAFF
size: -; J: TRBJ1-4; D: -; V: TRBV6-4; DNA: TGTGCCAGCAGTGAGACCGCGTCTGGGGGCTTTGAAAAACTGTTTTTT; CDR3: CASSETASGGFEKLFF
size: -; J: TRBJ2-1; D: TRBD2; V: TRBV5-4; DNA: TGTGCCAGCAGCCCGACCGGGACTACCTACAATGAGCAGTTCTTC; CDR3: CASSPTGTTYNEQFF
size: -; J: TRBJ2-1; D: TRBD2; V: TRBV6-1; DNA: TGTGCCAGCAGTGAACTAGCGGGGGGGTACAATGAGCAGTTCTTC; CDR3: CASSELAGGYNEQFF
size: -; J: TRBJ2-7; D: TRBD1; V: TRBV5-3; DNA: TGTGCCAGCAGCTTGCGAGGGACAGACTACGAGCAGTACTTC; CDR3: CASSLRGTDYEQYF
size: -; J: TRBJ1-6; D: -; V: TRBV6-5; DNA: TGTGCCACCTCGATTCTGCCGGGCGCAAATTCACCCCTCCACTTT; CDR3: CATSILPGANSPLHF
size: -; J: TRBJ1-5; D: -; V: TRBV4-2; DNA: TGTGCCAGCAGCCAAGGAGGGGGGACACCCTTACAGCCCCAGCATTTT; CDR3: CASSQGGGTPLQPQHF
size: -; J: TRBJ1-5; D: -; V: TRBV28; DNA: TGTGCCACCGGGACGGATAGCAATCAGCCCCAGCATTTT; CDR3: CATGTDSNQPQHF
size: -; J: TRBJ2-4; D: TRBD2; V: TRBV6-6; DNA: TGTGCCAGCAGTTACTTCGGGGGGGGAAAAAACATTCAGTACTTC; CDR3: CASSYFGGGKNIQYF
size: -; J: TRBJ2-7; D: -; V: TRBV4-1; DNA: TGCGCCAGCAGCCAAGAGGTGCGGGGATCCTACGAGCAGTACTTC; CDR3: CASSQEVRGSYEQYF
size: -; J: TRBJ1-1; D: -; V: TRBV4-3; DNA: TGCGCCAGCAGCCAAGCCTCATTGACTGAAGCTTTCTTT; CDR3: CASSQASLTEAFF
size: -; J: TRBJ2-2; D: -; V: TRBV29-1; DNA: TGCAGCTCCTGGACGGACGGGGAGCTGTTTTTT; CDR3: CSSWTDGELFF
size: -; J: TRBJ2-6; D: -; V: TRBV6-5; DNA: TGTGCCAGCAGTCGGGATTCTGGGGCCAACGTCCTGACTTTC; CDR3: CASSRDSGANVLTF
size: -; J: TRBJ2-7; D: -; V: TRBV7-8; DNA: TGTGCCAGCAGCTCTTACGACACCCCGGACACCAACCAGGACGAGCAGTACTTC; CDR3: CASSSYDTPDTNQDEQYF
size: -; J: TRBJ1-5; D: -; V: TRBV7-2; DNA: TGTGCCAGCAGCCATTATTATAGCAATCAGCCCCAGCATTTT; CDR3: CASSHYYSNQPQHF
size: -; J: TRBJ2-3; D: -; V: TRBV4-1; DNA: TGCGCCAGCAGCCAAGATCCCCTTATCTACGCCACAGATACGCAGTATTTT; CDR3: CASSQDPLIYATDTQYF
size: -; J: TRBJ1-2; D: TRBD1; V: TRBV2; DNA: TGTGCCAGCAGGGAAGGACAGGGCTATGGCTACACCTTC; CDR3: CASREGQGYGYTF